This T cell receptor (beta chain) was sequenced for a study of blood T cell repertoires in COVID-19. Original methodology: Estimated nucleated cell counts came from reference gene primer amplification. Profiling relied on immunoSEQ multiplex PCR, and the TCRdb table lists in-frame clones only, not all of them. The V and J calls and clone size were taken over from that table, and D and trimming were inferred from the DNA. The sample lists 140,000 to 150,000 clones; around 87% were seen once. Trimming took 8 bases from V and 2 from J, leaving 29 bases between them. Germline CDR1 and CDR2: SGHNT and YYREEE (reference sequence). This CDR3 spans 19 amino acids.

The chain uses TRBV5-4 and TRBJ1-5, with a tentative D call TRBD1 (5 bases). The sequenced sample was peripheral blood. The clonotype was recovered from a man at least 80 years old with acute or convalescent COVID-19. CDR3 region: CARPRVPNKTGRRNQPQHF. The CDR3 nucleotides read TGTGCCAGACCCAGGGTCCCTAATAAAACGGGGAGGCGCAATCAGCCCCAGCATTTT.